This TCR beta chain comes out of a study of response to subunit inactivated influenza vaccine. TCRdb fed the RT-PCR reads into MiXCR, producing one record per CDR3 protein. This sample carries about 500,000 distinct CDR3 sequences, about 15% of them seen once, and the ten largest clones take 2.5% to 3.5%. This clonotype was seen more than once but under ten times. Its antigen is not identified. Study-wide points: Seasonal influenza vaccination, on each occasion, was suggested by the authors to recruit few new T cells.

The V gene's germline CDR1 is SGHKS and CDR2 YYEKEE (reference sequence). V lost 2 bases to trimming and J lost 8 bases, with 14 bases between them. The CDR3 spans 14 residues. The chain joins TRBV5-5 to TRBJ1-5; perhaps TRBD1 as D (5 bases). The source was CD4+ T cells sorted from PBMCs, collected less than 30 months after vaccination. The source of this sequence is a man aged 50 to 69 who received an inactivated influenza vaccine. Here the CDR3 reads CASSFRPGLEPQHF. The CDR3 DNA sequence: TGTGCCAGCAGCTTTCGGCCAGGGTTAGAGCCCCAGCATTTT.